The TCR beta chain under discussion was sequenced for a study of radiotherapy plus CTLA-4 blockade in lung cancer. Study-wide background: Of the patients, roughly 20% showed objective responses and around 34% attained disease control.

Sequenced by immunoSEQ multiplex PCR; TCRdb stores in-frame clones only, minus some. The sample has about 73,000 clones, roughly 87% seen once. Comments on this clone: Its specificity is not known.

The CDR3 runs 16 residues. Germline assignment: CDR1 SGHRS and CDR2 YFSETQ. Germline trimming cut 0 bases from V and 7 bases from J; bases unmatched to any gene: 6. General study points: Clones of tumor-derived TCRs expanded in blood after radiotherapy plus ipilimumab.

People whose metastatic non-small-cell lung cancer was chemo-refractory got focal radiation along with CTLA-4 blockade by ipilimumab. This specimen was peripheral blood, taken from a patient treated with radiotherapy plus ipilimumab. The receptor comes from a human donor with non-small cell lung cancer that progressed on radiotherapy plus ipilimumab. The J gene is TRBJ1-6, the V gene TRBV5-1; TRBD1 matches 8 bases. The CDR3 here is CASSLATGDSNSPLHF. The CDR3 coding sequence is TGCGCCAGCAGCTTGGCGACAGGGGATAGCAATTCACCCCTCCACTTT.